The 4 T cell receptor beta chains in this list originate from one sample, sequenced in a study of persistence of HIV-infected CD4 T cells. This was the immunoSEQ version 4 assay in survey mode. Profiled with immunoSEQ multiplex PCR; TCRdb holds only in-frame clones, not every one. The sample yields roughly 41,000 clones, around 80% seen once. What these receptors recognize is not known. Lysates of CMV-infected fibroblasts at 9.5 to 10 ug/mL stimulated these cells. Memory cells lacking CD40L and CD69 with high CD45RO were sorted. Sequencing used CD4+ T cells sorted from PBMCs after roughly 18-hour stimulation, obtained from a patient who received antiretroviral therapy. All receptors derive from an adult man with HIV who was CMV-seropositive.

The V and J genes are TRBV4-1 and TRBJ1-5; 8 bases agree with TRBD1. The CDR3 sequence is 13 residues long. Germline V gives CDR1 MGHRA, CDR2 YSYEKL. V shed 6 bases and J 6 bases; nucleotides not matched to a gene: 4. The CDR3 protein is CASREGTGQPQHF. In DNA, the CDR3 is TGCGCCAGCAGGGAGGGGACAGGTCAGCCCCAGCATTTT.

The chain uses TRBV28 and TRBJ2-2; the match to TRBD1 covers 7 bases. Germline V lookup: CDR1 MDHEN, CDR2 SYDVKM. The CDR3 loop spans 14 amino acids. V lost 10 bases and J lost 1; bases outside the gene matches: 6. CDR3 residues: CATRRQGNTGELFF. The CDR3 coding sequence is TGTGCCACCAGACGACAGGGGAACACCGGGGAGCTGTTTTTT.

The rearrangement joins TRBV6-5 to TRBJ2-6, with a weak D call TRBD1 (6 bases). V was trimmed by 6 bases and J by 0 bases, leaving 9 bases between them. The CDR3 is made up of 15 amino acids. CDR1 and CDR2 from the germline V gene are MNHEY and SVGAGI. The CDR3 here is CASRWTVSGANVLTF. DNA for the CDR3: TGTGCCAGCAGATGGACAGTCTCTGGGGCCAACGTCCTGACTTTC.

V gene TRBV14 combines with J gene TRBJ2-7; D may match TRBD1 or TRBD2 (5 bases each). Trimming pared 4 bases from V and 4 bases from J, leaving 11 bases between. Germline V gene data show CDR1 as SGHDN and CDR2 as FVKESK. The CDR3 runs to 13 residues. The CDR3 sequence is CASSRGGWYEQYF. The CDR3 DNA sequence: TGTGCCAGCAGCCGTGGGGGTTGGTACGAGCAGTACTTC.